The sequence of this T cell receptor beta chain was determined in a study of response to subunit inactivated influenza vaccine (dated by TCRdb to 2017 to 2018). Context from the whole study: Deep quantitative T cell receptor repertoire profiling was used in the study to track responses to a trivalent subunit inactivated influenza vaccine. The full study reports these points: The authors proposed that each seasonal influenza vaccination may bring in only a limited number of new T cells.

Including cysteine and phenylalanine, the CDR3 has 15 amino acids. Left in the record is the CDR3 DNA by itself, 45 bases read in frame from the first base. Via the germline V gene (reference sequence), CDR1 is LNHDA and CDR2 SQIVND. A distance of 11 bases separates the germline ends of V and J, which lose 3 bases and 0 bases respectively. Library creation used RT-PCR. The sequencer listed for this sample is Illumina HiSeq 2500. TCRdb reprocessing: public reads trimmed at Q25 with fastp, clones called with MiXCR, in-frame beta chains kept. One record per CDR3 amino acid sequence lists the most common genes and DNA. Counted in this sample were just over 300,000 distinct CDR3 sequences; 20% to 25% of them appeared once. The ten largest clones take up about a tenth of the sample. As regards this clonotype: Its antigen is not yet known. Per-base qualities were not stored, and no clone one base away is much larger.

Recombination joined TRBV19 with TRBJ1-2; too little of a D gene remains to name it. The TCR originated in a man between 50 and 70 years old who received an inactivated influenza vaccine. Donor details come from another sample of the same person, matched by shared clones. Here the sequenced sample was PBMCs from blood, taken approximately 22 months after vaccination. Read as DNA, the sequence is TGTGCCAGTAGTATCGGAGACATAGCTAACTATGGCTACACCTTC. Translation gives CASSIGDIANYGYTF.